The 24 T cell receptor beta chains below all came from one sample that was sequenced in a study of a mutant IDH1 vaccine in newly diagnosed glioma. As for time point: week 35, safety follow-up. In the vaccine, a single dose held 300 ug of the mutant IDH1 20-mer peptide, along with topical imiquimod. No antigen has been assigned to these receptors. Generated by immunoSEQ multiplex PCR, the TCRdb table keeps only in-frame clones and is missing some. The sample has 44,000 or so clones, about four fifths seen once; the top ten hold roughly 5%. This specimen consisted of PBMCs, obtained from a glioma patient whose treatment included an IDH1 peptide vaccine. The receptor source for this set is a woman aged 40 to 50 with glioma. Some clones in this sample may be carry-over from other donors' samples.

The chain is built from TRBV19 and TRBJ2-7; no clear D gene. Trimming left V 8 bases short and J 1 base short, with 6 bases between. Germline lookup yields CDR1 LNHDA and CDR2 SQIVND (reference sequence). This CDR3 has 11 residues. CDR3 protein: CASRSSYEQYF. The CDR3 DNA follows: TGTGCCAGTCGGAGTTCCTACGAGCAGTACTTC. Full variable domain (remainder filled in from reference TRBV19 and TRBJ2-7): DGGITQSPKYLFRKEGQNVTLSCEQNLNHDAMYWYRQDPGQGLRLIYYSQIVNDFQKGDIAEGYSVSREKKESFPLTVTSAQKNPTAFYLCASRSSYEQYFGPGTRLTVT.

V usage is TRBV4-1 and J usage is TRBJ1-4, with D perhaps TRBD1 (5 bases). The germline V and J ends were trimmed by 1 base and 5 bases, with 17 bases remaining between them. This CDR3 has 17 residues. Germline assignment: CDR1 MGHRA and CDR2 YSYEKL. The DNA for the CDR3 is TGCGCCAGCAGCCAAGGAGGGAGGAGACAGCCAAATGAAAAACTGTTTTTT. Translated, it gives CASSQGGRRQPNEKLFF.

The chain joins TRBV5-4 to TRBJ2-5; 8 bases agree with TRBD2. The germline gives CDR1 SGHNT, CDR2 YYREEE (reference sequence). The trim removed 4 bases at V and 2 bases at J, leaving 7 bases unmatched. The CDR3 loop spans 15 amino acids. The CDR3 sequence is CASSPALAVQETQYF. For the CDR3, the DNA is TGTGCCAGCAGCCCGGCACTAGCGGTACAAGAGACCCAGTACTTC.

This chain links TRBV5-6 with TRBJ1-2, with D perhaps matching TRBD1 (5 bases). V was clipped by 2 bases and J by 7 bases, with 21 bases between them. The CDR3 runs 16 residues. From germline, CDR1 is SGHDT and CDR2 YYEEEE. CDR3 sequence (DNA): TGTGCCAGCAGCTTACCCCGTGGGGGAATAACGGTTGGCTACACCTTC. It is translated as CASSLPRGGITVGYTF.

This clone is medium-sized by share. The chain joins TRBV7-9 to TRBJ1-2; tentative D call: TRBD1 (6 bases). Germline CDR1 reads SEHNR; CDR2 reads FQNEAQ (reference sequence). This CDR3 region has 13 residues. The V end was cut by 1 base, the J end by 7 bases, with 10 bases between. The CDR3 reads CASSLVPGAGYTF. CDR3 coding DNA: TGTGCCAGCAGCTTAGTTCCAGGGGCTGGCTACACCTTC.

CDR3 sequence reads: CASSVGRAGGRAEQFF. In DNA, the CDR3 is TGTGCCAGCAGCGTAGGTAGGGCAGGGGGCCGGGCGGAGCAGTTCTTC. The chain links TRBV9 to TRBJ2-1; 8 nucleotides agree with TRBD1. The V gene end was trimmed by 0 bases and the J gene end by 10 bases; junction bases not matched to a gene: 12. The CDR3 extends over 16 amino acids. In germline, CDR1 is SGDLS, CDR2 YYNGEE.

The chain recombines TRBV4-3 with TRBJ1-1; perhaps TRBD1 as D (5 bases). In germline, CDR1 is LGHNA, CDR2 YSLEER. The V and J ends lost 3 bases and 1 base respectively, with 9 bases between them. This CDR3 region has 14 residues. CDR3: CASSQGQGNTEAFF. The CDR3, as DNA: TGCGCCAGCAGCCAGGGTCAGGGGAACACTGAAGCTTTCTTT.

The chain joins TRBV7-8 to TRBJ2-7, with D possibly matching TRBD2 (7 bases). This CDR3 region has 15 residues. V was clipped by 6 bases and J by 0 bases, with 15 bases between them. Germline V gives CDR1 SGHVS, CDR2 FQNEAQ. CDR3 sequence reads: CASSSRGGGSYEQYF. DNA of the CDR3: TGTGCCAGCAGTTCCAGGGGCGGGGGCTCCTACGAGCAGTACTTC.

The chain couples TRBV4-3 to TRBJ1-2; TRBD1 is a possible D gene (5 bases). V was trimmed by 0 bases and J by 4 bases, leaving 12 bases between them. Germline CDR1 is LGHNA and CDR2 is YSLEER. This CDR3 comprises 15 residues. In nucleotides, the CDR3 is TGCGCCAGCAGCCAAGATCTTGGGACGAGCTATGGCTACACCTTC. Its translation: CASSQDLGTSYGYTF.

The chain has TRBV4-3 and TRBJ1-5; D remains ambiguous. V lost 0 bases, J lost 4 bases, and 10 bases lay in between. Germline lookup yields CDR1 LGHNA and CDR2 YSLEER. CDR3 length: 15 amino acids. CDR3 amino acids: CASSQDNSANQPQHF. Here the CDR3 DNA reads TGCGCCAGCAGCCAAGATAACAGCGCAAATCAGCCCCAGCATTTT.

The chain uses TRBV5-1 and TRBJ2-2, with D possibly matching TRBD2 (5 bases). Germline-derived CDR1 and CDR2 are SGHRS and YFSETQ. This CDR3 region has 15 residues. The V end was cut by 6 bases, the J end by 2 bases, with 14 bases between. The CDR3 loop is CASKTAGSNTGELFF. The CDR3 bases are TGCGCCAGCAAGACGGCGGGCTCTAACACCGGGGAGCTGTTTTTT.

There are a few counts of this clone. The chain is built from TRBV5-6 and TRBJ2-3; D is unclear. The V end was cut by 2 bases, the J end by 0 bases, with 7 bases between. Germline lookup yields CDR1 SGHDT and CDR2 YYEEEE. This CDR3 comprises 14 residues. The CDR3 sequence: CASSFLTSTDTQYF. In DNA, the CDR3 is TGTGCCAGCAGCTTCCTGACTAGCACAGATACGCAGTATTTT.

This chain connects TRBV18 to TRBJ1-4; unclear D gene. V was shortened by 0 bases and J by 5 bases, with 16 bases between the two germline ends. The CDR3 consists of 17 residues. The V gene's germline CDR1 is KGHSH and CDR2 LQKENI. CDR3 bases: TGTGCCAGCTCACCACCGGTCGGGCCAGCGGCAAATGAAAAACTGTTTTTT. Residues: CASSPPVGPAANEKLFF.

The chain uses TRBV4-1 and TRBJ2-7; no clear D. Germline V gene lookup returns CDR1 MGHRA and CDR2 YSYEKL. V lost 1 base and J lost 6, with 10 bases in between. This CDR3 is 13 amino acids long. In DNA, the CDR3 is TGCGCCAGCAGCCAAGTAGATCCTCCCGAGCAGTACTTC. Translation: CASSQVDPPEQYF.

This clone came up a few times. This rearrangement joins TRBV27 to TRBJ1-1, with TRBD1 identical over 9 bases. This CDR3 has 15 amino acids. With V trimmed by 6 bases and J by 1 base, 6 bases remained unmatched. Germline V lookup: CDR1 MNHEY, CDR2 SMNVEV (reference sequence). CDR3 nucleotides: TGTGCCAGCAGGAAAGGGGGACAGGGGAACACTGAAGCTTTCTTT. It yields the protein CASRKGGQGNTEAFF.

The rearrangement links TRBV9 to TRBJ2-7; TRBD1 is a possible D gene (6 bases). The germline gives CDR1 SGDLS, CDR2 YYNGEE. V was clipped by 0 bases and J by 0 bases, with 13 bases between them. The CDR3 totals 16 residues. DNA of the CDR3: TGTGCCAGCAGCGTAGACTCTGGGGGCTCCTCCTACGAGCAGTACTTC. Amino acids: CASSVDSGGSSYEQYF.

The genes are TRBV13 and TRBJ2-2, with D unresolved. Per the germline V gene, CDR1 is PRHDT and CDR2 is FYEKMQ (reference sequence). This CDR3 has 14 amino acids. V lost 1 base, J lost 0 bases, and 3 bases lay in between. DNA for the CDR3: TGTGCCAGCAGCTTAGTATCGAACACCGGGGAGCTGTTTTTT. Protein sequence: CASSLVSNTGELFF.

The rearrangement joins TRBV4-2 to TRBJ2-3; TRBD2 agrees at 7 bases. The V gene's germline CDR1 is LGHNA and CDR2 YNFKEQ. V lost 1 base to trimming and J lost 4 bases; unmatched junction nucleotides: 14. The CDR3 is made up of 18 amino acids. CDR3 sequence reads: CASSQGVGGGSRADTQYF. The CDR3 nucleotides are TGTGCCAGCAGCCAAGGGGTGGGTGGCGGGAGTCGTGCAGATACGCAGTATTTT.

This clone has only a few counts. The CDR3: CASSQEDRRLANTEAFF. CDR3 bases: TGCGCCAGCAGCCAAGAAGATAGACGTTTAGCGAACACTGAAGCTTTCTTT. This chain uses TRBV4-1 with TRBJ1-1, with D unresolved. Trimming pared 0 bases from V and 1 base from J, leaving 15 bases between. The CDR3 covers 17 residues. CDR1 is MGHRA, CDR2 YSYEKL, per germline.

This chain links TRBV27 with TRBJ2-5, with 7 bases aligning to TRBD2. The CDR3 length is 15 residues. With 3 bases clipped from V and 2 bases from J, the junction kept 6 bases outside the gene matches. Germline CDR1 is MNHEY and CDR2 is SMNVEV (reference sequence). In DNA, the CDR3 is TGTGCCAGCAGTTTCGGCGGGGGTGGTCAAGAGACCCAGTACTTC. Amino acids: CASSFGGGGQETQYF.

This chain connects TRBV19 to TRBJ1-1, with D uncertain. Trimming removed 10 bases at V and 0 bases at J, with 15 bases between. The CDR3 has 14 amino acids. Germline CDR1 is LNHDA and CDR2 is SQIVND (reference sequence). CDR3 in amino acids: CATLPGVVNTEAFF. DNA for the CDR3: TGTGCCACCCTGCCGGGTGTGGTGAACACTGAAGCTTTCTTT.

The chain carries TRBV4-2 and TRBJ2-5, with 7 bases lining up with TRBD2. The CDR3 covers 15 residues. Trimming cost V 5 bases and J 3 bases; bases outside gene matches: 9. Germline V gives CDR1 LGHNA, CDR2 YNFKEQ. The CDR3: CASSARTSAEETQYF. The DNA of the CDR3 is TGTGCCAGCAGCGCGCGAACTAGCGCGGAAGAGACCCAGTACTTC.

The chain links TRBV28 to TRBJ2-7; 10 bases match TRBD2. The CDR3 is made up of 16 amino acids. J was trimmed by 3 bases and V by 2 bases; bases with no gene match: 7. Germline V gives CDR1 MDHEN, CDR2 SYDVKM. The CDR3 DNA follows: TGTGCCAGCAGTTTACCTAACAGCGGGAGGGGCTACGAGCAGTACTTC. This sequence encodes CASSLPNSGRGYEQYF.

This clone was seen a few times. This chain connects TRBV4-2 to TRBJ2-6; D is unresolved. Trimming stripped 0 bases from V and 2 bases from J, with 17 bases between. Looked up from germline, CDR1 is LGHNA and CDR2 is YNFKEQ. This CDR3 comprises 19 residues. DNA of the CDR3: TGTGCCAGCAGCCAAGATCCGGCTAGGCGATGGACTGGGGCCAACGTCCTGACTTTC. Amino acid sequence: CASSQDPARRWTGANVLTF.